The T cell receptor beta chain under discussion was sequenced for a study of cytomegalovirus exposure and HLA in healthy donors. PCR used 60 Vbeta primers and 13 Jbeta primers. Assay: immunoSEQ multiplex PCR; the TCRdb copy retains only in-frame clones and omits some. The table lists about 120,000 clones, approximately 79% of them singletons. This clone showed up just once. This receptor was identified in a young man in good health and CMV-seropositive. The sequenced sample consisted of PBMCs.

CDR3 region: CASSQVGQGNSPLHF. The CDR3 DNA sequence: TGCGCCAGCAGCCAAGTGGGACAGGGGAACTCACCCCTCCACTTT. The chain couples TRBV4-3 to TRBJ1-6, with 10 bases identical to TRBD1. Germline V lookup: CDR1 LGHNA, CDR2 YSLEER. V dropped 1 base and J dropped 10; count of bases not matched to a gene: 4. CDR3 length: 15 residues.